This section outlines one T cell receptor (beta chain) sequence together with its context. Amplification used 60 Vbeta primers and 13 Jbeta primers. Data came from immunoSEQ multiplex PCR; TCRdb stores just in-frame clones and leaves some out. Seen here are a few hundred thousand clones, around four fifths observed once, and the top ten hold roughly 10%. This CDR3 contains 15 residues. J gave up 11 bases and V 1 base, and 5 bases lay outside the gene matches. CDR1 and CDR2 (germline): SEHNR, FQNEAQ (reference sequence). This entry belongs to a study of cytomegalovirus exposure and HLA in healthy donors.

The source material was PBMCs. V is TRBV7-9 and J is TRBJ1-6, with 10 positions matching TRBD1. This sequence originates from a woman in her forties or fifties in good health and CMV-seropositive. The CDR3, as DNA: TGTGCCAGCAGCTTAGGGGGACAGGGGATTGCACCCCTCCACTTT. Protein: CASSLGGQGIAPLHF.